This T cell receptor beta chain was obtained from a study of cytomegalovirus exposure and HLA in healthy donors. When sampled, the donors appeared nominally healthy, though they likely had unrecorded immune exposures. Primers for the PCR totalled 60 Vbeta and 13 Jbeta. This table comes from immunoSEQ multiplex PCR, and its TCRdb copy is limited to in-frame clones, with some not included. The sample lists 120,000 to 150,000 clones, about 61% occurring once. The CDR3 consists of 16 residues. Trimming at V came to 0 bases and at J to 2 bases, leaving 6 bases not matched to a gene. Germline CDR1 is MGHRA and CDR2 is YSYEKL.

The receptor was derived from a male donor in good health and CMV-seronegative. The source material was PBMCs. This chain links TRBV4-1 with TRBJ2-7; 8 bases are a match to TRBD2. The chain's CDR3 is CASSQEPSSGPYEQYF. CDR3 DNA sequence: TGCGCCAGCAGCCAAGAGCCTTCTAGCGGGCCCTACGAGCAGTACTTC.